This record looks at one T cell receptor beta chain sequence and its context. Its antigen is unknown. Germline loops: CDR1 LNHDA, CDR2 SQIVND (reference sequence). The CDR3 spans 15 residues. V was shortened by 7 bases and J by 7 bases, with 22 bases between the two germline ends. The data were obtained in a study of vaccination and CD4 T cells after COVID-19. Study background: Diagnosis preceded the drawing of post-COVID samples by a median about 98 days (range 35 to 161). Each control culture was treated with a CEFX pool, an HIV-1 Nef pool, or no peptide.

Treatment: approximately 9-day PBMC culture with coronavirus spike peptide pools or control peptides (ViraFEST assay). The cultures had half their medium swapped for fresh IL-2 medium on days 3 and 7. An Oncomine TCR Beta short-read assay was used to sequence the DNA from cultured CD4+ T cells. TCRdb used MiXCR to reprocess the PCR reads, holding one entry per CDR3 protein. There are 3,500 to 4,500 distinct CDR3 sequences in the sample; roughly a third occur only once, and 56% lies in the top ten. The sequenced sample was CD4+ T cells from blood, cultured in vitro, obtained after SARS-CoV-2 vaccination. The chain couples TRBV19 to TRBJ1-2; the D gene is possibly TRBD1 (6 bases). This clonotype originated in a human donor who had recovered from COVID-19. The CDR3 DNA reads TGTGCCAGTATGCCCTCCGGGACAAAAAGGCTTGGCTACACCTTC. This sequence encodes CASMPSGTKRLGYTF.